This record looks at one T cell receptor (beta chain) sequence and its context. What this receptor recognizes is not known. Base qualities are not at hand, and no much larger clone is one base apart. This specimen comes from a study of blood T cell repertoires in COVID-19 (dated by TCRdb to the early 2020s). At the level of the whole study: Collaborator samples came from the United States, Italy and Spain and covered acute and convalescent phases of COVID-19. The prospective study material was composed of cDNA or gDNA derived from T cells, B-cell-depleted T cells, or PBMCs. Subjects who had been exposed to COVID-19, were actively infected with it, or had recovered from it provided the deeply sampled blood TCRbeta repertoires that made up the dataset. The repertoires were released in a freely available public database meant as a resource for research on the immune response to SARS-CoV-2. Samples came from the ongoing ImmuneRACE study (first 160 participants) plus 1,254 subjects from 6 global collaborators. The sample metadata nearly always contained a de-identified subject ID, COVID-19 status, age in years and sex. Where available, HLA class I and class II types were obtained from metadata supplied by the sample provider rather than from assay-based typing.

Study-wide conclusions, independent of this receptor: Clinical and demographic metadata were provided uncurated, with the amount varying by source and participant.

For CDR1 and CDR2, the germline V gene lists SGHAT and FQNNGV. Unmatched junction bases come to 7, with V trimmed by 5 bases and J by 4 bases. Including the terminal cysteine and phenylalanine, the CDR3 comprises 14 residues. CDR3 DNA only is kept here, 42 bases in frame from base 1. The immunoSEQ Assay, a bias-controlled multiplex PCR, was used to amplify TCRbeta CDR3 regions from genomic DNA. In the source study's methods: Nucleated cell counts per sample were estimated from amplification of reference gene primers within the assay. To quantify the absolute abundance of each unique TCRbeta CDR3 rearrangement, sequence reads were collapsed and filtered. For each sample, productive Simpson clonality was calculated as the square root of Simpson's diversity index across productive rearrangements. TCRdb's version of the immuneACCESS table is confined to in-frame rearrangements and falls short of the full clone set. An unresolved V gene accounts for under half of the shortfall where checked; the remainder is of unknown origin. V and J calls and clone size are as listed in that table; D and trimming were resolved from the DNA. Counted in this sample were around 72,000 clones; less than 85% of them appeared once. Of the sample, about 20% falls within the top ten clones.

Collaborating institutions collected whole blood in K2EDTA tubes following their own protocols. For TCRbeta analysis, collaborators shipped samples in one of three forms: frozen whole blood, isolated PBMCs, or DNA extracted from either of those sample types. The chain joins TRBV11-2 to TRBJ2-5, and 7 junction bases match TRBD1. Sequencing used peripheral blood. The TCR was taken from a woman of 80 years or more with acute or convalescent COVID-19. At the DNA level, the sequence is TGTGCCAGCAGCGATAAAAACAGGGGAGAGACCCAGTACTTC. This sequence encodes CASSDKNRGETQYF.